The T cell receptor beta chain under discussion was sequenced for a study of cytomegalovirus exposure and HLA in healthy donors. Study findings and constraints: A later analysis by the authors found several of the most significant clusters apparently linked to common viral pathogens.

The CDR3 consists of 16 residues. CDR1 SGHRS and CDR2 YFSETQ come from the germline V gene. V lost 4 bases and J lost 0, with 14 bases in between. Unrecorded immune exposure was likely among donors, who were nominally healthy when sampled. This PCR relied on a set of 60 Vbeta primers and 13 Jbeta primers. The data were produced by immunoSEQ multiplex PCR, yet TCRdb's version contains in-frame clones alone and is incomplete. The sample shows approximately 150,000 clones, over 70% of them seen only once. As regards this clone: Its antigen is unidentified.

Sequencing was done on a sample of PBMCs. The TCR comes from a male donor in good health and CMV-seronegative. The chain carries TRBV5-1 and TRBJ2-1; D unclear. The CDR3 reads CASSKTSQSSYNEQFF. The CDR3 nucleotides read TGCGCCAGCAGCAAGACAAGCCAGAGCTCCTACAATGAGCAGTTCTTC. Full variable domain (rest looked up from reference TRBV5-1 and TRBJ2-1): KAGVTQTPRYLIKTRGQQVTLSCSPISGHRSVSWYQQTPGQGLQFLFEYFSETQRNKGNFPGRFSGRQFSNSRSEMNVSTLELGDSALYLCASSKTSQSSYNEQFFGPGTRLTVL.